The present entry profiles one T cell receptor (beta chain) with its context. Original data processing: How many nucleated cells were present was estimated from reference gene primer amplification. Libraries were prepared by immunoSEQ multiplex PCR; TCRdb keeps only in-frame clonotypes and omits some of them. V, J and clone size are those of that table, while D and trimming were read from the DNA. The sample shows under 300,000 clones, around 88% of them seen only once. CDR3 size: 15 residues. V shed 4 bases, J shed 8 bases, and the junction held 7 bases outside the gene matches. Per the germline V gene, CDR1 is SGHDT and CDR2 is YYEEEE. This entry comes from a study of blood T cell repertoires in COVID-19. Study details: Acute and convalescent COVID-19 specimens originated in the United States, Italy and Spain. PBMCs, B-cell-depleted T cells, or T cells provided the cDNA or gDNA that made up the material.

The chain uses TRBV5-6 and TRBJ1-4; 11 bases map to TRBD1. The sequencing input was peripheral blood. The sequence was obtained from a man at least 80 years old with acute or convalescent COVID-19. The chain's CDR3 is CASSLGTGGGEKLFF. CDR3 coding DNA: TGTGCCAGCAGCCTGGGGACAGGGGGAGGCGAAAAACTGTTTTTT. Based on the CDR3 plus reference TRBV5-6 and TRBJ1-4, the full variable domain is DAGVTQSPTHLIKTRGQQVTLRCSPKSGHDTVSWYQQALGQGPQFIFQYYEEEERQRGNFPDRFSGHQFPNYSSELNVNALLLGDSALYLCASSLGTGGGEKLFFGSGTQLSVL.